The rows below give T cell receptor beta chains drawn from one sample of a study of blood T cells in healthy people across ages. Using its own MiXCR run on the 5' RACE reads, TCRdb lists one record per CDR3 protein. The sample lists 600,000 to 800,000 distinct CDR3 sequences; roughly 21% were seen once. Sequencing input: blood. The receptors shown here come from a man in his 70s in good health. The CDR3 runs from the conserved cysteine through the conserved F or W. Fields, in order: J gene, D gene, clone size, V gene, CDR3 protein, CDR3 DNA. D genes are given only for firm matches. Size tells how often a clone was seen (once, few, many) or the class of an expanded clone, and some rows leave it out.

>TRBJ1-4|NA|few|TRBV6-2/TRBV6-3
CASSYSTGMANEKLFF
TGTGCCAGCAGTTACTCGACAGGTATGGCTAATGAAAAACTGTTTTTT
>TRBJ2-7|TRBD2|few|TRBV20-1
CSARDGRREGLKNEQYF
TGCAGTGCTAGAGATGGTCGGCGGGAGGGCCTTAAGAACGAGCAGTACTTC
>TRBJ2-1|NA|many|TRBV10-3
CAISDPDWSSYNEQFF
TGTGCCATCAGTGACCCGGACTGGAGCTCCTACAATGAGCAGTTCTTC
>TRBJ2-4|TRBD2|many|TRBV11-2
CASSSGLAGHIKNIQYF
TGTGCCAGCAGCTCGGGACTAGCGGGCCACATCAAAAACATTCAGTACTTC
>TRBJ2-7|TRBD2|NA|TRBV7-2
CASSPQRASGGRNLYEQYF
TGTGCCAGCAGCCCGCAACGGGCTAGCGGGGGAAGAAACCTCTACGAGCAGTACTTC
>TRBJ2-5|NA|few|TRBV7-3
CASSKTAGEKTQYF
TGTGCCAGCAGCAAGACGGCAGGGGAAAAGACCCAGTACTTC
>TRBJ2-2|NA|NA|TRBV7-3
CASSLNTHTGELFF
TGTGCCAGCAGCTTAAATACTCACACCGGGGAGCTGTTTTTT
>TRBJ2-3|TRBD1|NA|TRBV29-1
CSVDRGNTDTQYF
TGCAGCGTTGACAGGGGGAACACAGATACGCAGTATTTT
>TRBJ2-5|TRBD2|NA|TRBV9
CASSGGLAGGWETQYF
TGTGCCAGCAGCGGAGGACTAGCGGGAGGATGGGAGACCCAGTACTTC
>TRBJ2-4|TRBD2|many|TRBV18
CASSPQSGRENIQYF
TGTGCCAGCTCACCACAGAGCGGGAGGGAAAACATTCAGTACTTC